One sample yielded the 28 T cell receptor beta chains listed below, sequenced in a study of Ad26.COV2.S vaccination and SARS-CoV-2 variants. Assay used: immunoSEQ multiplex PCR; TCRdb lists only in-frame clones, some missing. Found here are hundreds of thousands of clones, around 92% of them singletons; the top ten hold approximately 1.5%. The treatment denotes: about 20 received Ad26.COV2.S at low or high dose, single or two shots; roughly 5 received placebo; per-sample allocation not given. Collection of the samples took place on day 63 after the first injection of vaccine or placebo. Sequenced material: peripheral blood, taken in a trial of Ad26.COV2.S vaccine versus placebo. These receptors were taken from a person between 18 and 59 years old who received the Ad26.COV2.S COVID-19 vaccine or a placebo.

The chain has TRBV15 and TRBJ2-1, with 14 bases aligning to TRBD2. From germline, CDR1 is LNHNV and CDR2 YYDKDF (reference sequence). J lost 13 bases, V lost 3 bases, and 8 bases had no gene match. The CDR3 covers 15 residues. CDR3 sequence: CATSRGLAGAQGQFF. CDR3 nucleotides: TGTGCCACCAGCAGGGGACTAGCGGGGGCCCAAGGACAGTTCTTC.

The J gene is TRBJ2-1, the V gene TRBV9; tentative D call: TRBD2 (5 bases). Germline lookup yields CDR1 SGDLS and CDR2 YYNGEE. This CDR3 comprises 14 residues. The germline V and J ends were trimmed by 0 bases and 7 bases, with 11 bases remaining between them. The CDR3 region is CASSVGVDSNEQFF. CDR3 bases: TGTGCCAGCAGCGTAGGGGTGGACTCTAATGAGCAGTTCTTC.

This clone was seen just once. This chain connects TRBV15 to TRBJ1-5; the match to TRBD1 covers 10 bases. The junction had 6 bases not matched to a gene; V was cut back by 0 bases and J by 7 bases. Germline assignment: CDR1 LNHNV and CDR2 YYDKDF (reference sequence). CDR3 size: 16 residues. As DNA, the CDR3 is TGTGCCACCAGCAGAGATTGGGACAGGGGTTCCCAGCCCCAGCATTTT. It yields the protein CATSRDWDRGSQPQHF.

The J gene is TRBJ1-5, the V gene TRBV29-1; 7 bases map to TRBD1. V lost 7 bases and J lost 6; bases outside the gene matches: 9. The length of the CDR3 is 13 residues. Looked up from germline, CDR1 is SQVTM and CDR2 is ANQGSEA. The CDR3 loop is CSAHEGAGQPQHF. CDR3 sequence (DNA): TGCAGCGCCCACGAGGGGGCCGGTCAGCCCCAGCATTTT.

This chain links TRBV7-2 with TRBJ2-3; 10 bases align to TRBD2. V trimming: 5 bases; J trimming: 0 bases; junction bases outside the gene matches: 5. In germline, CDR1 is SGHTA, CDR2 FQGNSA. The CDR3 has 16 amino acids. CDR3 DNA: TGTGCCAGCAGCGTCAAACTAGCGGGGAGCACAGATACGCAGTATTTT. It translates to CASSVKLAGSTDTQYF.

This clone has only one observation. This chain joins TRBV10-3 and TRBJ2-3; D gene uncertain. CDR3 length equals 16 residues. CDR1 ENHRY and CDR2 SYGVKD come from the germline V gene. V was pared by 7 bases and J by 0 bases, with 17 bases between. CDR3 loop: CAITGNSGGSTDTQYF. CDR3 DNA: TGTGCCATCACCGGCAACTCGGGTGGGAGCACAGATACGCAGTATTTT.

This chain links TRBV5-1 with TRBJ2-3, with TRBD2 as a possible D gene (5 bases). Trimming removed 4 bases at V and 0 bases at J, with 6 bases between. The CDR3 loop spans 13 amino acids. The germline V gene encodes CDR1 SGHRS and CDR2 YFSETQ. In DNA form, the CDR3 reads TGCGCCAGCAGCGGGAGTAGCACAGATACGCAGTATTTT. This encodes CASSGSSTDTQYF. Complete variable domain (other parts from reference TRBV5-1 and TRBJ2-3): KAGVTQTPRYLIKTRGQQVTLSCSPISGHRSVSWYQQTPGQGLQFLFEYFSETQRNKGNFPGRFSGRQFSNSRSEMNVSTLELGDSALYLCASSGSSTDTQYFGPGTRLTVL.

This chain links TRBV7-2 with TRBJ1-3, with 9 bases fitting TRBD1. The CDR3 covers 14 residues. Germline V CDR1 and CDR2: SGHTA, FQGNSA. V lost 5 bases to trimming and J lost 8 bases; unmatched junction nucleotides: 7. The CDR3 bases are TGTGCCAGCAGCCCTGGGACAGGGCGGGACACCATATATTTT. Its translation: CASSPGTGRDTIYF.

This rearrangement joins TRBV6-1 to TRBJ2-7; D perhaps matches TRBD1 (5 bases). Germline V gene data show CDR1 as MNHNS and CDR2 as SASEGT. The germline V and J ends were trimmed by 2 bases and 1 base, with 21 bases remaining between them. The CDR3 length is 18 residues. DNA of the CDR3: TGTGCCAGCAGTGAAAAGCCCCCCTCAGGGTCCTCTTCCTACGAGCAGTACTTC. Translating it yields CASSEKPPSGSSSYEQYF.

V usage is TRBV6-5 and J usage is TRBJ1-2, with D uncertain. V was pared by 0 bases and J by 8 bases, with 13 bases between. This CDR3 region has 14 residues. Germline CDR1 MNHEY, CDR2 SVGAGI. CDR3 loop: CASSYSTLSRGYTF. In DNA form, the CDR3 reads TGTGCCAGCAGTTACTCGACCCTCAGCCGGGGCTACACCTTC.

This chain joins TRBV18 and TRBJ1-2; 7 nucleotides align to TRBD1. In germline, CDR1 is KGHSH, CDR2 LQKENI. This CDR3 is 13 amino acids long. V lost 3 bases, J lost 4 bases, and 2 bases stayed unmatched. The CDR3 loop is CASSPDRPYGYTF. CDR3 bases: TGTGCCAGCTCACCGGACAGGCCCTATGGCTACACCTTC. The full variable domain, rest sourced from reference TRBV18 and TRBJ1-2, is NAGVMQNPRHLVRRRGQEARLRCSPMKGHSHVYWYRQLPEEGLKFMVYLQKENIIDESGMPKERFSAEFPKEGPSILRIQQVVRGDSAAYFCASSPDRPYGYTFGSGTRLTVV.

V usage is TRBV18 and J usage is TRBJ2-6; D is unresolved. CDR3 size: 15 residues. V was cut by 3 bases and J by 4 bases, with 10 bases left in between. CDR1 and CDR2 from the germline V gene are KGHSH and LQKENI. The CDR3 nucleotides are TGTGCCAGCTCACCTAAGGTGGGAGGGGCCAACGTCCTGACTTTC. Translation gives CASSPKVGGANVLTF.

V gene TRBV19 combines with J gene TRBJ2-2; possible D gene TRBD1, 6 bases. The length of the CDR3 is 13 residues. CDR1 is LNHDA and CDR2 is SQIVND in the germline V gene (reference sequence). With 5 bases removed from V and 3 bases from J, the gap between germline ends came to 7 bases. CDR3 loop: CASSGTHTGELFF. CDR3 coding DNA: TGTGCCAGTAGTGGGACACACACCGGGGAGCTGTTTTTT.

The chain carries TRBV29-1 and TRBJ2-2; 9 nucleotides align to TRBD1. This CDR3 is built from 15 residues. The germline CDR1 and CDR2 sequences are SQVTM and ANQGSEA. V was pared by 5 bases and J by 7 bases, with 11 bases of the junction left unmatched. The CDR3 DNA follows: TGCAGCGTTCGGAGCCTAGGGACAGGGAACGGGGAGCTGTTTTTT. It encodes CSVRSLGTGNGELFF.

The chain links TRBV6-6 to TRBJ1-1; the D gene is possibly TRBD1 (6 bases). The CDR3 runs to 15 residues. V lost 4 bases and J 3 bases, leaving 15 bases between the germline ends. The germline gives CDR1 MNHNY, CDR2 SVGAGI (reference sequence). Here the CDR3 reads CASSSLGGGHTEAFF. The CDR3 DNA follows: TGTGCCAGCAGTTCCCTGGGCGGGGGGCACACTGAAGCTTTCTTT.

The chain carries TRBV7-9 and TRBJ2-7, with D possibly being TRBD2 (6 bases). Trimming pared 1 base from V and 3 bases from J, leaving 10 bases between. The CDR3 extends over 14 amino acids. Per germline, CDR1 SEHNR and CDR2 FQNEAQ (reference sequence). CDR3 in amino acids: CASSLGGLVYEQYF. CDR3 sequence (DNA): TGTGCCAGCAGCTTAGGGGGACTGGTCTACGAGCAGTACTTC.

This sequence joins TRBV19 and TRBJ2-6, with D possibly TRBD1 on 6 matching bases. The germline V and J ends were trimmed by 5 bases and 0 bases, with 23 bases remaining between them. Per germline, CDR1 LNHDA and CDR2 SQIVND (reference sequence). The CDR3 has 20 amino acids. The CDR3 DNA reads as TGTGCCAGTAGTCCGCCCTTAGGGACAAGGATACCCTCTGGGGCCAACGTCCTGACTTTC. As protein: CASSPPLGTRIPSGANVLTF.

Only one count was recorded for this clone. The V and J genes are TRBV6-6 and TRBJ2-2; no clear D. Germline CDR1 MNHNY, CDR2 SVGAGI (reference sequence). The CDR3 extends over 13 amino acids. V lost 6 bases and J 0 bases, leaving 5 bases between the germline ends. The CDR3 loop reads CASRQTNTGELFF. As DNA, the CDR3 is TGTGCCAGCAGACAGACGAACACCGGGGAGCTGTTTTTT.

This chain connects TRBV12-3 or TRBV12-4 to TRBJ2-3, with D hard to call. V was clipped by 0 bases and J by 6 bases, with 7 bases between them. The CDR3 contains 13 residues. CDR3 sequence: CASSLAASDTQYF. The CDR3 bases are TGTGCCAGCAGTTTAGCGGCATCGGATACGCAGTATTTT.

This rearrangement joins TRBV18 to TRBJ1-1; D is perhaps TRBD1 (5 bases). CDR1 and CDR2 from the germline V gene are KGHSH and LQKENI. This CDR3 region has 14 residues. The V gene lost 0 bases and the J gene lost 8 bases, with 13 bases spanning the gap. Here the CDR3 reads CASSPPDRRGEAFF. The CDR3 DNA is TGTGCCAGCTCACCACCCGACAGACGAGGCGAAGCTTTCTTT.

The chain carries TRBV15 and TRBJ2-7; D call uncertain. V shed 0 bases and J shed 1 base, with 22 bases lying between them. CDR1 and CDR2 from the germline V gene are LNHNV and YYDKDF (reference sequence). CDR3 length: 19 amino acids. The chain's CDR3 is CATSRDWPDITLLSYEQYF. The CDR3 DNA reads as TGTGCCACCAGCAGAGATTGGCCCGACATAACCCTATTATCCTACGAGCAGTACTTC.

The V call is TRBV18, the J call TRBJ1-1; 9 bases line up with TRBD1. Trimming at V came to 8 bases and at J to 0 bases, leaving 7 bases not matched to a gene. This CDR3 has 15 residues. CDR1 and CDR2 (germline): KGHSH, LQKENI. Here the CDR3 DNA reads TGTGCCAGCGCCCGGGACAGGGTCATGAACACTGAAGCTTTCTTT. Translated, it gives CASARDRVMNTEAFF.

The rearrangement joins TRBV10-3 to TRBJ1-5; TRBD1 is a possible D gene (6 bases). Trimming removed 4 bases at V and 5 bases at J, with 12 bases between. CDR1 ENHRY and CDR2 SYGVKD come from the germline V gene. CDR3 length: 14 amino acids. Here the CDR3 DNA reads TGTGCCATCAGTGCTCGGACAGTCGATCAGCCCCAGCATTTT. Translation: CAISARTVDQPQHF.

This clone was counted once. The rearrangement links TRBV24-1 to TRBJ2-3, with 10 bases matching TRBD2. V lost 4 bases and J lost 6; bases outside the gene matches: 6. The CDR3 is 15 residues long. Germline V gene lookup returns CDR1 KGHDR and CDR2 SFDVKD. The CDR3 reads CATSDLAGEVDTQYF. The CDR3 bases are TGTGCCACCAGTGACCTAGCGGGGGAGGTCGATACGCAGTATTTT.

This clone was seen a single time. The rearrangement joins TRBV6-6 to TRBJ2-7, with D perhaps matching TRBD1 (5 bases). CDR1 and CDR2 (germline): MNHNY, SVGAGI (reference sequence). This CDR3 has 13 residues. Trimming shortened V by 6 bases and J by 1 base, and 10 bases separated the two germline ends. CDR3 nucleotides: TGTGCCAGCAGATCGGCAGGGTCCTACGAGCAGTACTTC. Translation gives CASRSAGSYEQYF.

As for this clone: Other DNA sequences of this sample code for an identical CDR3. The V call is TRBV12-3 or TRBV12-4, the J call TRBJ1-2; no clear D gene. Trimming removed 8 bases at V and 5 bases at J, with 9 bases between. This CDR3 contains 11 residues. CDR3 sequence: CASGRSYGYTF. The CDR3 coding sequence is TGTGCCAGCGGGAGGTCTTATGGCTACACCTTC.

The chain combines TRBV6-2 or TRBV6-3 with TRBJ2-2; maybe TRBD1 (7 bases). Germline CDR1 MNHEY, CDR2 SVGEGT. Trimming cost V 9 bases and J 5 bases, with 16 bases left between them. The CDR3 has 14 residues. CDR3 coding DNA: TGTGCCAGTAGTAAGACAGGGAGGACCGGGGAGCTGTTTTTT. It codes for CASSKTGRTGELFF.

The gene calls are TRBV30 and TRBJ2-1; maybe TRBD1 (5 bases). V was clipped by 7 bases and J by 7 bases, with 8 bases between them. CDR3 length equals 10 residues. From germline, CDR1 is GTSNPN and CDR2 SVGIG (reference sequence). The CDR3 DNA follows: TGTGCCTCAGGGTTAAATGAGCAGTTCTTC. Translated: CASGLNEQFF.